This is a list of T cell receptor beta chains from one sample in a study of cytomegalovirus exposure and HLA in healthy donors. Data came from immunoSEQ multiplex PCR; TCRdb stores just in-frame clones and leaves some out. Recorded for this sample: about 140,000 clones. The material sequenced was PBMCs. The receptors originated from a woman under 30 in good health and CMV-seronegative. CDR3s include the opening cysteine and the closing phenylalanine or tryptophan. D genes are given only for firm matches.

V gene,J gene,D gene,CDR3 protein,CDR3 DNA
TRBV5-6,TRBJ2-2,TRBD2,CASSLSREWATGELFF,TGTGCCAGCAGCTTGTCGCGGGAGTGGGCCACCGGGGAGCTGTTTTTT
TRBV18,TRBJ2-3,TRBD1,CASSEDRAPTDTQYF,TGTGCCAGCTCAGAGGACAGGGCCCCCACAGATACGCAGTATTTT
TRBV5-5,TRBJ2-5,TRBD1,CASSRGQGDGETQYF,TGTGCCAGCAGCCGTGGACAGGGAGATGGGGAGACCCAGTACTTC
TRBV30,TRBJ2-1,-,CAWSASANEQFF,TGTGCCTGGAGCGCTAGCGCCAATGAGCAGTTCTTC
TRBV11-2,TRBJ2-3,TRBD2,CASSQGLARTDTQYF,TGTGCCAGCAGCCAGGGACTAGCACGCACAGATACGCAGTATTTT
TRBV11-3,TRBJ1-6,TRBD1,CASSLRGTDNSPLHF,TGTGCCAGCAGCTTAAGGGGGACAGATAATTCACCCCTCCACTTT
TRBV25-1,TRBJ2-7,TRBD2,CASRLAGDYEQYF,TGTGCCAGCAGACTAGCGGGAGACTACGAGCAGTACTTC
TRBV14,TRBJ2-1,-,CASSQVSGFYHEQFF,TGTGCCAGCAGCCAAGTCAGCGGATTTTATCATGAGCAGTTCTTC
TRBV6-5,TRBJ1-6,TRBD1,CASSPRTGGVSPLHF,TGTGCCAGCAGTCCTCGAACAGGGGGGGTTTCACCCCTCCACTTT
TRBV4-1,TRBJ2-5,TRBD2,CASSQMGGRLETQYF,TGCGCCAGCAGCCAGATGGGAGGGAGATTGGAGACCCAGTACTTC
TRBV11-3,TRBJ2-1,-,CASSLVASGINEQFF,TGTGCCAGCAGCTTAGTAGCATCGGGAATCAATGAGCAGTTCTTC
TRBV18,TRBJ2-1,TRBD1,CASSPLDRELNEQFF,TGTGCCAGCTCACCTCTAGACAGGGAGCTCAATGAGCAGTTCTTC
TRBV15,TRBJ2-2,TRBD2,CATSRELAGGPTGELFF,TGTGCCACCAGCAGAGAATTAGCGGGAGGGCCAACCGGGGAGCTGTTTTTT
TRBV5-6,TRBJ1-3,-,CASSRGNTIYF,TGTGCCAGCAGCCGGGGAAACACCATATATTTT
TRBV9,TRBJ1-1,TRBD1,CASSAGTVWNTEAFF,TGTGCCAGCAGCGCCGGGACAGTTTGGAACACTGAAGCTTTCTTT
TRBV29-1,TRBJ1-2,-,CSVEDRGSSDGYTF,TGCAGCGTTGAAGATCGAGGGTCTTCGGATGGCTACACCTTC
TRBV6-4,TRBJ2-3,-,CASSAKAPTSTDTQYF,TGTGCCAGCAGTGCGAAAGCGCCTACTAGCACAGATACGCAGTATTTT
TRBV9,TRBJ2-5,TRBD2,CASSVGRGSRETQYF,TGTGCCAGCAGCGTAGGGCGCGGGAGTCGAGAGACCCAGTACTTC
TRBV11-2,TRBJ2-1,-,CASSLVGRGPDEQFF,TGTGCCAGCAGCTTAGTTGGCAGGGGCCCGGATGAGCAGTTCTTC
TRBV4-1,TRBJ1-4,TRBD1,CASSSIRDSYEKLFF,TGCGCCAGCAGCTCTATCCGGGACAGCTATGAAAAACTGTTTTTT
TRBV5-1,TRBJ2-3,-,CASSLERRGHTDTQYF,TGCGCCAGCAGCTTGGAGAGGCGGGGCCACACAGATACGCAGTATTTT
TRBV28,TRBJ1-3,-,CASSLGGAGNTIYF,TGTGCCAGCAGTTTAGGGGGGGCTGGAAACACCATATATTTT
TRBV28,TRBJ2-3,TRBD2,CASSLAASGSTDTQYF,TGTGCCAGCAGTTTAGCCGCTAGCGGAAGCACAGATACGCAGTATTTT
TRBV27,TRBJ1-1,-,CASSLNPVLNTEAFF,TGTGCCAGCAGTTTAAACCCAGTTTTGAACACTGAAGCTTTCTTT
TRBV9,TRBJ2-5,-,CASSFGGAETQYF,TGTGCCAGCAGTTTCGGAGGAGCAGAGACCCAGTACTTC
TRBV7-2,TRBJ1-1,-,CASSYTSRNTEAFF,TGTGCCAGCAGCTACACTAGTAGGAACACTGAAGCTTTCTTT
TRBV30,TRBJ1-5,-,CAWSGSDNHWGSNQPQHF,TGTGCCTGGAGCGGGTCGGACAACCACTGGGGTAGCAATCAGCCCCAGCATTTT
TRBV2,TRBJ1-2,-,CASSGVGDYGYTF,TGTGCCAGCAGTGGGGTCGGGGACTATGGCTACACCTTC
TRBV4-2,TRBJ2-7,TRBD2,CASSQGRTSGSSYEQYF,TGTGCCAGCAGCCAAGGGAGGACTAGCGGGAGCTCCTACGAGCAGTACTTC
TRBV9,TRBJ1-2,TRBD1,CASSVDPGQSLFYGYTF,TGTGCCAGCAGCGTAGATCCGGGACAGTCCCTATTCTATGGCTACACCTTC
TRBV7-8,TRBJ2-7,-,CASSFFSAGAYEQYF,TGTGCCAGCAGCTTCTTTTCTGCCGGTGCCTACGAGCAGTACTTC
TRBV4-1,TRBJ2-3,TRBD2,CASSQVGTSDRQFNTDTQYF,TGCGCCAGCAGCCAAGTTGGGACTAGCGACCGCCAATTCAACACAGATACGCAGTATTTT
TRBV7-2,TRBJ2-3,-,CASSVNGLRTDTQYF,TGTGCCAGCAGCGTAAATGGACTACGCACAGATACGCAGTATTTT
TRBV5-1,TRBJ1-1,TRBD1,CASSQGQGGTEAFF,TGCGCCAGCAGCCAAGGACAGGGAGGCACTGAAGCTTTCTTT
TRBV18,TRBJ2-2,TRBD1,CASSPMLGQGSVGELFF,TGTGCCAGCTCACCAATGTTGGGACAGGGATCCGTCGGGGAGCTGTTTTTT
TRBV10-3,TRBJ1-2,-,CAISESGRAYGYTF,TGTGCCATCAGTGAGTCTGGGAGAGCCTATGGCTACACCTTC
TRBV9,TRBJ1-1,TRBD1,CASSVVTGGGNTEAFF,TGTGCCAGCAGCGTAGTAACAGGGGGTGGGAACACTGAAGCTTTCTTT
TRBV28,TRBJ1-2,TRBD1,CASSLAEQGYGYTF,TGTGCCAGCAGTTTAGCGGAACAGGGGTATGGCTACACCTTC
TRBV6-5,TRBJ2-1,TRBD1,CASSHRGLSYNEQFF,TGTGCCAGCAGTCACAGGGGCCTGTCCTACAATGAGCAGTTCTTC
TRBV6-1,TRBJ1-2,-,CASRGSGSVVYGYTF,TGTGCCAGCAGGGGCTCAGGCAGTGTGGTCTATGGCTACACCTTC
TRBV9,TRBJ1-1,-,CASSPTVNTEAFF,TGTGCCAGCAGCCCGACTGTGAACACTGAAGCTTTCTTT
TRBV30,TRBJ2-7,-,CAWSVGGTNYEQYF,TGTGCCTGGAGTGTAGGGGGTACTAACTACGAGCAGTACTTC
TRBV30,TRBJ1-1,-,CAWSLAPGMTEAFF,TGTGCCTGGAGTCTAGCTCCAGGTATGACTGAAGCTTTCTTT
TRBV28,TRBJ1-2,-,CASSLISTGRAYGYTF,TGTGCCAGCAGTTTAATCAGCACAGGTCGAGCCTATGGCTACACCTTC
TRBV4-1,TRBJ2-3,-,CASSQGQYGTSGSRDTQYF,TGCGCCAGCAGCCAAGGGCAATACGGAACCAGCGGAAGCCGAGATACGCAGTATTTT
TRBV11-2,TRBJ1-1,-,CASSLGGGRNTEAFF,TGTGCCAGCAGCTTAGGGGGGGGGCGGAACACTGAAGCTTTCTTT
TRBV5-4,TRBJ2-5,TRBD2,CASSPGTSGSTRETQYF,TGTGCCAGCAGCCCAGGGACTAGCGGGAGTACGAGGGAGACCCAGTACTTC
TRBV9,TRBJ2-1,TRBD2,CASSNPGTSGRSYRGGNEQFF,TGTGCCAGCAGCAACCCCGGGACTAGCGGGAGATCTTATCGGGGGGGAAATGAGCAGTTCTTC
TRBV9,TRBJ1-1,-,CASSVGGRNTEAFF,TGTGCCAGCAGCGTAGGCGGGAGGAACACTGAAGCTTTCTTT
TRBV6-4,TRBJ2-3,-,CASSEDLYTDTQYF,TGTGCCAGCAGTGAAGACTTATACACAGATACGCAGTATTTT
TRBV7-6,TRBJ2-7,TRBD2,CASSLATSGSRVLEQYF,TGTGCCAGCAGCTTAGCCACTAGCGGGAGTCGGGTACTCGAGCAGTACTTC
TRBV19,TRBJ2-5,TRBD2,CASSKAGTSGKETQYF,TGTGCCAGTAGTAAGGCCGGGACTAGCGGGAAGGAGACCCAGTACTTC
TRBV4-3,TRBJ2-2,TRBD2,CASNRDYRTGELFF,TGCGCCAGCAACCGGGACTACCGCACCGGGGAGCTGTTTTTT
TRBV18,TRBJ1-3,-,CASSPQQDYSGNTIYF,TGTGCCAGCTCACCACAACAGGATTACTCTGGAAACACCATATATTTT
TRBV7-9,TRBJ2-2,TRBD2,CASSFSGSGVNTGELFF,TGTGCCAGCAGCTTCAGCGGGAGCGGGGTTAACACCGGGGAGCTGTTTTTT